This TCR beta chain was obtained from a study of blood T cell repertoires in COVID-19. Study details: Some COVID-19 samples were acute and others convalescent; all came from the United States, Italy and Spain.

J was trimmed by 0 bases and V by 5 bases; bases with no gene match: 8. Germline V lookup: CDR1 MNHNY, CDR2 SVGAGI (reference sequence). This CDR3 is 17 amino acids long. Produced via immunoSEQ multiplex PCR; TCRdb's table is partial and in-frame only. The sample records about 300,000 clones, 85% to 90% being singletons. The rearrangement links TRBV6-6 to TRBJ2-7; TRBD2 matches at 12 bases. This sequence was found in a man aged 65-85 years with acute or convalescent COVID-19. Source material: peripheral blood. The CDR3 loop is CASSPRLAGVLSYEQYF. The CDR3 DNA follows: TGTGCCAGCAGTCCCCGACTAGCGGGAGTCCTCTCCTACGAGCAGTACTTC.